This T cell receptor beta chain is from a study of T cell responses to AZD1222 COVID-19 vaccine. Germline V gene data show CDR1 as SGHRS and CDR2 as YFSETQ. The CDR3 spans 16 residues. V lost 0 bases to trimming and J lost 4 bases; unmatched junction nucleotides: 9. This clone was observed once. Profiled with immunoSEQ multiplex PCR; TCRdb holds only in-frame clones, not every one. The sample includes 120,000 to 150,000 clones, roughly 90% of them seen just once. The starting material was peripheral blood, obtained 28 days after the second AZD1222 dose. This receptor was obtained from an adult who received the AZD1222 COVID-19 vaccine. The J gene is TRBJ1-1, the V gene TRBV5-1; TRBD1 agrees at 7 bases. CDR3 in DNA: TGCGCCAGCAGCTTGGAAACAGGGGCTCTGGGCACTGAAGCTTTCTTT. It translates to CASSLETGALGTEAFF.